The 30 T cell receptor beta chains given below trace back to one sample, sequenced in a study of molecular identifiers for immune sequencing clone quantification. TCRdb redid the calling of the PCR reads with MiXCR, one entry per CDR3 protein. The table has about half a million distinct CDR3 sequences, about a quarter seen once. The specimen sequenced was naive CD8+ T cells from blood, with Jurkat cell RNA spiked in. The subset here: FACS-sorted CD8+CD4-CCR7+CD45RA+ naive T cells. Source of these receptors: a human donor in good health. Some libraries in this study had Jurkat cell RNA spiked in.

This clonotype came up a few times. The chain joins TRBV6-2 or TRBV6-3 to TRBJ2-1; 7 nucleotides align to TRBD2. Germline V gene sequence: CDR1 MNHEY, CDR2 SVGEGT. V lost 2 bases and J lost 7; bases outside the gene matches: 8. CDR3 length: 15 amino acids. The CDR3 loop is CASSYLAGDVNEQFF. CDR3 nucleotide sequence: TGTGCCAGCAGTTACCTGGCGGGAGATGTTAATGAGCAGTTCTTC.

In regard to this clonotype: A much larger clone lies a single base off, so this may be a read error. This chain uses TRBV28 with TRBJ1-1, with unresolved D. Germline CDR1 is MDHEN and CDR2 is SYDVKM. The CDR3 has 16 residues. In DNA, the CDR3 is TGTGCCAGCAGTACACACAGATTCACGTTGAACGCTGAAGCTTTCTTT. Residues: CASSTHRFTLNAEAFF.

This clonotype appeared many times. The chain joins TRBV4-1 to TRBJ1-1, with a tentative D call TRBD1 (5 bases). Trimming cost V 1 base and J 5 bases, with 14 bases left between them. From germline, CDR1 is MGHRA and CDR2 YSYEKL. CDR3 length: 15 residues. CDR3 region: CASSQGTHEGTEAFF. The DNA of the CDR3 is TGCGCCAGCAGCCAAGGGACCCATGAGGGGACTGAAGCTTTCTTT.

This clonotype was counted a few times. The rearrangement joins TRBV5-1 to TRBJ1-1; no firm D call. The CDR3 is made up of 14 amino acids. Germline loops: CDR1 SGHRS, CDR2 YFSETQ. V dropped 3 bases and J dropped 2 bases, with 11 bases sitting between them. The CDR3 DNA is TGCGCCAGCAGCTCCCGTACGCCTAACACTGAAGCTTTCTTT. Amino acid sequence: CASSSRTPNTEAFF.

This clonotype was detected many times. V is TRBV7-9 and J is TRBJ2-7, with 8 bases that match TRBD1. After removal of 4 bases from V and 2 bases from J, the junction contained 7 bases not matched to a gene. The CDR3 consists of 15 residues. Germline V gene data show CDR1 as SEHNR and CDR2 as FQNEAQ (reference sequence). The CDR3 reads CASSSPDRGPYEQYF. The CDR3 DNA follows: TGTGCCAGCAGCTCTCCCGACAGGGGCCCCTACGAGCAGTACTTC.

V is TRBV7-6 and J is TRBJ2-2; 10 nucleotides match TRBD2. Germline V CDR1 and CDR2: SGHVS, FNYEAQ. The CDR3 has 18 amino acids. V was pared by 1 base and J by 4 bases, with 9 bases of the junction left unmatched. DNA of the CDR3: TGTGCCAGCAGCTTAGTTCCGACTAGCGGGTTCCTCACCGGGGAGCTGTTTTTT. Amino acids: CASSLVPTSGFLTGELFF.

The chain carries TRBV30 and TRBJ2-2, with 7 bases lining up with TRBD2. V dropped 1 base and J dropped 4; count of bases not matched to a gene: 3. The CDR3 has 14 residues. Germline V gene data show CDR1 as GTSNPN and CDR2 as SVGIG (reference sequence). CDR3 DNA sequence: TGTGCCTGGAGTGACGGCGGGGGCACCGGGGAGCTGTTTTTT. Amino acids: CAWSDGGGTGELFF.

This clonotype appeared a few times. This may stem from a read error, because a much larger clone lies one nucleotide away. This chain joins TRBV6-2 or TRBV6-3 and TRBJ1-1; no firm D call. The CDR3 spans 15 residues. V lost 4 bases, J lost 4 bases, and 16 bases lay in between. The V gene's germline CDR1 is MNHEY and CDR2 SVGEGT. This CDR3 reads CASSSGRYEVTEAFF. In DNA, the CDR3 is TGTGCCAGCAGTTCGGGTCGGTATGAAGTCACTGAAGCTTTCTTT.

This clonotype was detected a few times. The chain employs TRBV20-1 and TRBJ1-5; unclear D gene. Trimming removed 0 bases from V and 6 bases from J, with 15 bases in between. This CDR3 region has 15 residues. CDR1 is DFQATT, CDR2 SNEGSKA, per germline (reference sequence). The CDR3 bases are TGCAGTGCTAGAGATCCGGGGAGGGAAGGTCAGCCCCAGCATTTT. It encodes CSARDPGREGQPQHF.

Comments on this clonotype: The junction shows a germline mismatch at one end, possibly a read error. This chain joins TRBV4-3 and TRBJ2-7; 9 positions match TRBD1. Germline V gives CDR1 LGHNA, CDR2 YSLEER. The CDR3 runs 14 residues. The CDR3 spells CASGQDRGNDEQYF. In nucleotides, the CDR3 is TGCGCCAGCGGCCAAGACAGGGGGAACGACGAGCAGTACTTC.

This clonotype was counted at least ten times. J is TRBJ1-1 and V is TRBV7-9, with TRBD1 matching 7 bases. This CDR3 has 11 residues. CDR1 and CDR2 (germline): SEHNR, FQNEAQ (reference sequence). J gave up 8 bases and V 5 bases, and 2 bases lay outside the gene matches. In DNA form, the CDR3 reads TGTGCCAGCAGCCAACAGGGGGAAGCTTTCTTT. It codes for CASSQQGEAFF. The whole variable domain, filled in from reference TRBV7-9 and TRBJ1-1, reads DTGVSQNPRHKITKRGQNVTFRCDPISEHNRLYWYRQTLGQGPEFLTYFQNEAQLEKSRLLSDRFSAERPKGSFSTLEIQRTEQGDSAMYLCASSQQGEAFFGQGTRLTVV.

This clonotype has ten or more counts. The CDR3 loop is CASSYRTPGRTDTQYF. The DNA for the CDR3 is TGTGCCAGCAGTTACCGCACCCCGGGACGCACAGATACGCAGTATTTT. The chain links TRBV6-5 to TRBJ2-3; the D call may be TRBD1 or TRBD2 (5 bases each). With 2 bases removed from V and 1 base from J, the gap between germline ends came to 13 bases. The CDR3 length is 16 residues. Germline CDR1 is MNHEY and CDR2 is SVGAGI.

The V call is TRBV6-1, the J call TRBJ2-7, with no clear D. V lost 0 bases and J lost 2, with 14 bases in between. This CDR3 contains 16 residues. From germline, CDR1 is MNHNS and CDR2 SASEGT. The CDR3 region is CASSEASPMIPYEQYF. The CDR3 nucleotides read TGTGCCAGCAGTGAAGCGTCTCCGATGATCCCCTACGAGCAGTACTTC.

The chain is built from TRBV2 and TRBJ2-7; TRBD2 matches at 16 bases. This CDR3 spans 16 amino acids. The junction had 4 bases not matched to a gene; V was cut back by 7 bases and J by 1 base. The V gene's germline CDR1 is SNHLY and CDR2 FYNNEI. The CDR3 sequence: CASTGTSGRVSYEQYF. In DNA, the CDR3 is TGTGCCAGCACCGGGACTAGCGGGAGGGTGTCCTACGAGCAGTACTTC. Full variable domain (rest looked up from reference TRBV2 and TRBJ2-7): EPEVTQTPSHQVTQMGQEVILRCVPISNHLYFYWYRQILGQKVEFLVSFYNNEISEKSEIFDDQFSVERPDGSNFTLKIRSTKLEDSAMYFCASTGTSGRVSYEQYFGPGTRLTVT.

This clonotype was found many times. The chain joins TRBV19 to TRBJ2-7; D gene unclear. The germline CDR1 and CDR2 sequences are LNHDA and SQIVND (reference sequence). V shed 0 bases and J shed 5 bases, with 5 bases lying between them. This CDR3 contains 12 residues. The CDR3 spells CASSIDPDEQYF. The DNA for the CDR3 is TGTGCCAGTAGTATAGATCCTGACGAGCAGTACTTC.

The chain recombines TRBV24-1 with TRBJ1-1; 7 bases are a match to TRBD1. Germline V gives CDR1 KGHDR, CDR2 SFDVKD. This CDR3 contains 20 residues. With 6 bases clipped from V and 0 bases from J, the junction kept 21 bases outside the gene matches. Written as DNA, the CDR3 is TGTGCCACCAGTTTCATTCCGAGAGGACAGGTCAACTACATGAACACTGAAGCTTTCTTT. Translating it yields CATSFIPRGQVNYMNTEAFF.

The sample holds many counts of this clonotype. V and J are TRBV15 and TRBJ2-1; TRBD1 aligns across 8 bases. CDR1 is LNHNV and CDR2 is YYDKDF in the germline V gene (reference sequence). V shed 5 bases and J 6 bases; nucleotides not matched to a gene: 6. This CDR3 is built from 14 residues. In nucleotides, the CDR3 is TGTGCCACCAGCCAGGTACAGGGGGGCAATGAGCAGTTCTTC. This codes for CATSQVQGGNEQFF.

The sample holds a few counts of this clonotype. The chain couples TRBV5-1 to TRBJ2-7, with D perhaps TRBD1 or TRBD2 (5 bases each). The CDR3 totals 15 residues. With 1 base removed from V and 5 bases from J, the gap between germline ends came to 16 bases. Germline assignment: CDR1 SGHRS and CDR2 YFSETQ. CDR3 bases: TGCGCCAGCAGCTTGTATCGTGGGGGAATGAACGAGCAGTACTTC. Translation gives CASSLYRGGMNEQYF.

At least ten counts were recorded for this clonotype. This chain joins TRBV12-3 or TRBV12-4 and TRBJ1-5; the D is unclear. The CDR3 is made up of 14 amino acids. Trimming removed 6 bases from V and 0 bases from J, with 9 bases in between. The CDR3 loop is CASSDKYSNQPQHF. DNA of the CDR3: TGTGCCAGCAGCGACAAATATAGCAATCAGCCCCAGCATTTT.

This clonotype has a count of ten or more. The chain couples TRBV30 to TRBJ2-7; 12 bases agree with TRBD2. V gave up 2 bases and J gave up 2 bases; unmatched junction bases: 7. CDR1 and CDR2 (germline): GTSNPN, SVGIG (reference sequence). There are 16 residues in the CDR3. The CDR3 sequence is CAWSPMLAGGPYEQYF. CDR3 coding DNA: TGTGCCTGGAGTCCCATGCTAGCGGGAGGGCCCTACGAGCAGTACTTC.

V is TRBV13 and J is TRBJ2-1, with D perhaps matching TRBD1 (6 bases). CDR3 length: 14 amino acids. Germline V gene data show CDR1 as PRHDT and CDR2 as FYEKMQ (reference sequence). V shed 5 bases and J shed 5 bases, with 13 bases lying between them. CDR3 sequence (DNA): TGTGCCAGCAGCGTCGAAGGACAGCACAATGAGCAGTTCTTC. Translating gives CASSVEGQHNEQFF. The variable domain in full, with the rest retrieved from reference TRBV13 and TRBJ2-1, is AAGVIQSPRHLIKEKRETATLKCYPIPRHDTVYWYQQGPGQDPQFLISFYEKMQSDKGSIPDRFSAQQFSDYHSELNMSSLELGDSALYFCASSVEGQHNEQFFGPGTRLTVL.

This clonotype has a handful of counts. The CDR3 is CATRDRALQNIQYF. In DNA form, the CDR3 reads TGTGCCACCCGGGACAGGGCCCTCCAAAACATTCAGTACTTC. The chain is built from TRBV19 and TRBJ2-4; 9 nucleotides agree with TRBD1. Germline CDR1 and CDR2: LNHDA and SQIVND (reference sequence). The V and J ends lost 10 bases and 5 bases, in that order; junction bases with no gene match: 9. This CDR3 spans 14 amino acids.

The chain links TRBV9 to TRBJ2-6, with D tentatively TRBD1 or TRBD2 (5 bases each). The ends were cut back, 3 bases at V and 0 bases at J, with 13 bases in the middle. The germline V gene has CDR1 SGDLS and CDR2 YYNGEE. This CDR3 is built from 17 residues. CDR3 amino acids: CASSGPGPLSGANVLTF. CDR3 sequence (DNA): TGTGCCAGCAGCGGTCCGGGACCGCTCTCTGGGGCCAACGTCCTGACTTTC.

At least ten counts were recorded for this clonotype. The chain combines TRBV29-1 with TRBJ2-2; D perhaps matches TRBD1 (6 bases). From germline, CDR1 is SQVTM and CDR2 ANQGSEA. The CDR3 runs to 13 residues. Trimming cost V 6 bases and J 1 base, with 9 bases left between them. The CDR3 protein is CSVDSMNTGELFF. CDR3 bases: TGCAGCGTGGACAGTATGAACACCGGGGAGCTGTTTTTT.

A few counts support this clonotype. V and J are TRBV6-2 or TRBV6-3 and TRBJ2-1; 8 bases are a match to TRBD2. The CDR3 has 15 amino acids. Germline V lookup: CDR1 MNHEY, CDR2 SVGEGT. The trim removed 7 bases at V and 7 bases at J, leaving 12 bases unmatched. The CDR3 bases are TGTGCCAGCACCCGCCGAAGCCGGGAGGGTAATGAGCAGTTCTTC. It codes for CASTRRSREGNEQFF.

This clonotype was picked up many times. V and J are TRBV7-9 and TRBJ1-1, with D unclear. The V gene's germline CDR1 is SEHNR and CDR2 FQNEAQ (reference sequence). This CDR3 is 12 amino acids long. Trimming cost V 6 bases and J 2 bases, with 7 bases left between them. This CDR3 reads CASRWYNTEAFF. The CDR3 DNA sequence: TGTGCCAGCAGGTGGTATAACACTGAAGCTTTCTTT.

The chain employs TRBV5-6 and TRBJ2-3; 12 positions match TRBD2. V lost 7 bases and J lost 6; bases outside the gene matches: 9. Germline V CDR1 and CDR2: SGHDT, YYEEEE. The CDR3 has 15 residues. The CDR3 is CASSLGLAGLDTQYF. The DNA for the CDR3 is TGTGCCAGCTCACTAGGACTAGCGGGGCTGGATACGCAGTATTTT.

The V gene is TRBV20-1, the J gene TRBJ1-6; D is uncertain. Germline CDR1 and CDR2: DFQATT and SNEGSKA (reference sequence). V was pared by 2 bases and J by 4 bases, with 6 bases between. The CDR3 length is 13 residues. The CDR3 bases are TGCAGTGCTAGATCGGCATATAATTCACCCCTCCACTTT. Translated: CSARSAYNSPLHF.

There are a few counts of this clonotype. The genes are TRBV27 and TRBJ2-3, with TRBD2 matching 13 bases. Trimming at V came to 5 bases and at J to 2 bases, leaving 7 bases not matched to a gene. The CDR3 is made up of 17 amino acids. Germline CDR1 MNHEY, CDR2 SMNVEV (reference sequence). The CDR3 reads CASSEGLAGKNTDTQYF. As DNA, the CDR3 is TGTGCCAGCAGTGAGGGACTAGCGGGGAAAAACACAGATACGCAGTATTTT.

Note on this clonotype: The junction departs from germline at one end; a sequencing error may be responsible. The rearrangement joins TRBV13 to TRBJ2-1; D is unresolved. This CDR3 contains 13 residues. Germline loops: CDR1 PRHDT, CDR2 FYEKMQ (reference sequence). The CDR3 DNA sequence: TGTGCCGGCAGCTTAAGACTGGACAATGAGCAGTTCTTC. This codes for CAGSLRLDNEQFF.